The rows below give T cell receptor beta chains drawn from one sample of a study of blood T cell repertoires in COVID-19. Data came from immunoSEQ multiplex PCR; TCRdb stores just in-frame clones and leaves some out. Here the sample spans about 140,000 clones, roughly 85% being singletons. The specimen sequenced was peripheral blood. These receptors were taken from a human donor in a cohort sampled during active COVID-19. The CDR3 runs from the conserved cysteine through the conserved F or W. Fields, in order: CDR3 protein, CDR3 DNA, V gene, J gene, clone size, D gene. The D gene is left open where the match is weak. Only some rows state a clone size, as once, few, many or a class for expanded clones.

CDR3: CAWTGQHNQPQHF
DNA: TGTGCCTGGACGGGACAGCACAATCAGCCCCAGCATTTT
V: TRBV30
J: TRBJ1-5
size: once
D: TRBD1

CDR3: CASSLDRTNEKLFF
DNA: TGCGCCAGCAGCTTGGATAGAACTAATGAAAAACTGTTTTTT
V: TRBV5-1
J: TRBJ1-4
size: once
D: NA

CDR3: CASSRPLAGGSTDTQYF
DNA: TGCGCCAGCAGCAGGCCTCTGGCGGGGGGTAGCACAGATACGCAGTATTTT
V: TRBV5-1
J: TRBJ2-3
size: NA
D: TRBD2

CDR3: CASSVLQGQNQETQYF
DNA: TGTGCCAGCAGCGTCCTACAGGGTCAAAACCAAGAGACCCAGTACTTC
V: TRBV13
J: TRBJ2-5
size: NA
D: NA

CDR3: CASSFLGLSNQPQHF
DNA: TGTGCCAGCAGTTTTCTGGGACTTAGCAATCAGCCCCAGCATTTT
V: TRBV27
J: TRBJ1-5
size: NA
D: NA

CDR3: CASSYRSSGANVLTF
DNA: TGTGCCAGCAGTTATAGGAGCTCTGGGGCCAACGTCCTGACTTTC
V: TRBV6-2/TRBV6-3
J: TRBJ2-6
size: NA
D: NA

CDR3: CASSLDRGTGELFF
DNA: TGTGCCAGCAGCTTAGATAGGGGAACCGGGGAGCTGTTTTTT
V: TRBV7-8
J: TRBJ2-2
size: NA
D: NA

CDR3: CASSPDLAGGDNEQFF
DNA: TGTGCCAGCAGCCCAGACTTAGCGGGAGGCGACAATGAGCAGTTCTTC
V: TRBV11-1
J: TRBJ2-1
size: NA
D: TRBD2

CDR3: CASSLTENTEAFF
DNA: TGTGCCAGTAGTCTAACAGAGAACACTGAAGCTTTCTTT
V: TRBV19
J: TRBJ1-1
size: once
D: NA

CDR3: CASSVGKGDGNTIYF
DNA: TGTGCCAGCAGCGTCGGGAAGGGGGATGGAAACACCATATATTTT
V: TRBV11-3
J: TRBJ1-3
size: NA
D: NA

CDR3: CASSYQGEGTQYF
DNA: TGTGCCAGCAGTTACCAGGGGGAAGGGACCCAGTACTTC
V: TRBV6-2/TRBV6-3
J: TRBJ2-5
size: NA
D: TRBD1

CDR3: CATSDFERGGTDTQYF
DNA: TGTGCCACCAGTGATTTTGAGCGGGGTGGCACAGATACGCAGTATTTT
V: TRBV24-1
J: TRBJ2-3
size: NA
D: TRBD2

CDR3: CATSRGSDIYNYGYTF
DNA: TGTGCCACCAGCAGAGGGTCGGACATCTATAACTATGGCTACACCTTC
V: TRBV15
J: TRBJ1-2
size: NA
D: NA

CDR3: CASSLEQGAVGNTIYF
DNA: TGTGCCAGCAGCTTAGAACAGGGGGCGGTAGGAAACACCATATATTTT
V: TRBV7-2
J: TRBJ1-3
size: NA
D: TRBD1

CDR3: CASSPVQGALAGELFF
DNA: TGTGCCAGTAGTCCGGTGCAGGGGGCACTCGCCGGGGAGCTGTTTTTT
V: TRBV19
J: TRBJ2-2
size: few
D: TRBD1

CDR3: CASSPAHKGGRNEKLFF
DNA: TGCGCCAGCAGCCCGGCCCATAAGGGGGGGCGTAATGAAAAACTGTTTTTT
V: TRBV4-3
J: TRBJ1-4
size: NA
D: NA

CDR3: CASSRGPQGSYGYTF
DNA: TGTGCCAGCAGCCGTGGACCCCAGGGTTCATATGGCTACACCTTC
V: TRBV3-1/TRBV3-2
J: TRBJ1-2
size: NA
D: NA

CDR3: CAGGQGILYEQYF
DNA: TGTGCCGGAGGACAGGGGATTCTTTACGAGCAGTACTTC
V: TRBV30
J: TRBJ2-7
size: NA
D: TRBD1

CDR3: CAWSKGVTYNEQFF
DNA: TGTGCCTGGAGTAAGGGGGTGACCTACAATGAGCAGTTCTTC
V: TRBV30
J: TRBJ2-1
size: few
D: NA

CDR3: CATSTDRGPYEQYF
DNA: TGTGCCACCAGCACCGACCGAGGTCCCTACGAGCAGTACTTC
V: TRBV15
J: TRBJ2-7
size: NA
D: NA

CDR3: CASSLVLSDTQYF
DNA: TGTGCCAGCAGCTTAGTTTTATCAGATACGCAGTATTTT
V: TRBV7-2
J: TRBJ2-3
size: NA
D: NA

CDR3: CASSLTTPNTEAFF
DNA: TGCGCCAGCAGCTTAACCACTCCGAACACTGAAGCTTTCTTT
V: TRBV5-1
J: TRBJ1-1
size: NA
D: NA

CDR3: CASDSVSNYGYTF
DNA: TGTGCCAGCGACAGTGTCTCTAACTATGGCTACACCTTC
V: TRBV28
J: TRBJ1-2
size: NA
D: NA

CDR3: CASSFGGVPGYTF
DNA: TGTGCCAGCAGTTTCGGAGGGGTGCCAGGCTACACCTTC
V: TRBV28
J: TRBJ1-2
size: NA
D: NA

CDR3: CAWSGLANYGYTF
DNA: TGTGCCTGGAGTGGTCTAGCTAACTATGGCTACACCTTC
V: TRBV30
J: TRBJ1-2
size: NA
D: NA

CDR3: CASSIDRASTDTQYF
DNA: TGTGCCAGCAGTATCGACAGGGCTAGCACAGATACGCAGTATTTT
V: TRBV2
J: TRBJ2-3
size: few
D: TRBD1

CDR3: CASSDGGNEKLFF
DNA: TGTGCCAGCAGTGATGGCGGTAATGAAAAACTGTTTTTT
V: TRBV2
J: TRBJ1-4
size: NA
D: NA

CDR3: CASSRFDPGDYTF
DNA: TGTGCCAGCAGCCGGTTCGACCCAGGGGATTACACCTTC
V: TRBV9
J: TRBJ1-2
size: NA
D: NA

CDR3: CASSLWSGQGSNQPQHF
DNA: TGTGCCAGCAGTTTATGGTCGGGACAGGGCAGCAATCAGCCCCAGCATTTT
V: TRBV28
J: TRBJ1-5
size: NA
D: TRBD1

CDR3: CAWSFQGALGEKLFF
DNA: TGTGCCTGGAGTTTCCAGGGGGCTCTGGGTGAAAAACTGTTTTTT
V: TRBV30
J: TRBJ1-4
size: once
D: TRBD1

CDR3: CAWSVLPAGGGQYF
DNA: TGTGCCTGGAGTGTACTTCCAGCGGGAGGGGGGCAGTACTTC
V: TRBV30
J: TRBJ2-7
size: NA
D: TRBD2

CDR3: CATSDKASTDTQYF
DNA: TGTGCCACCAGTGACAAAGCTAGCACAGATACGCAGTATTTT
V: TRBV24-1
J: TRBJ2-3
size: once
D: NA

CDR3: CASSKVSTGGNEQYF
DNA: TGTGCCAGCAGCAAAGTGTCGACAGGGGGCAACGAGCAGTACTTC
V: TRBV21-1
J: TRBJ2-7
size: once
D: NA

CDR3: CASSLLVRGYGYTF
DNA: TGTGCCAGCAGTTTATTGGTCAGGGGTTATGGCTACACCTTC
V: TRBV28
J: TRBJ1-2
size: NA
D: NA

CDR3: CASSLTQNTEAFF
DNA: TGTGCCAGCAGCCTGACACAGAACACTGAAGCTTTCTTT
V: TRBV11-1
J: TRBJ1-1
size: NA
D: NA

CDR3: CASSLVRTGETQYF
DNA: TGCGCCAGCAGCTTGGTCAGGACTGGGGAGACCCAGTACTTC
V: TRBV5-1
J: TRBJ2-5
size: NA
D: NA

CDR3: CASSDGTRETQYF
DNA: TGTGCCAGCAGCGATGGGACAAGGGAGACCCAGTACTTC
V: TRBV9
J: TRBJ2-5
size: NA
D: NA

CDR3: CASSPTLAGENYNEQFF
DNA: TGTGCCAGCAGCCCGACTTTGGCGGGAGAGAATTACAATGAGCAGTTCTTC
V: TRBV9
J: TRBJ2-1
size: once
D: TRBD2

CDR3: CASSQGQGGTEAFF
DNA: TGTGCCAGTAGTCAAGGACAGGGGGGCACTGAAGCTTTCTTT
V: TRBV19
J: TRBJ1-1
size: NA
D: TRBD1

CDR3: CATGLEREKLFF
DNA: TGTGCCACAGGTCTCGAACGGGAAAAACTGTTTTTT
V: TRBV6-5
J: TRBJ1-4
size: few
D: NA

CDR3: CASSGQAVNTEAFF
DNA: TGTGCCAGCAGCGGGCAGGCAGTGAACACTGAAGCTTTCTTT
V: TRBV9
J: TRBJ1-1
size: NA
D: NA

CDR3: CAWSVLGGDQPQHF
DNA: TGTGCCTGGAGTGTGCTAGGGGGCGACCAGCCCCAGCATTTT
V: TRBV30
J: TRBJ1-5
size: NA
D: TRBD1

CDR3: CASTQWSGQGKTEAFF
DNA: TGTGCCAGTACACAATGGTCGGGACAGGGAAAAACTGAAGCTTTCTTT
V: TRBV19
J: TRBJ1-1
size: NA
D: TRBD1

CDR3: CASSKTSGGHNEQFF
DNA: TGTGCCAGCAGTAAGACTAGCGGGGGCCACAATGAGCAGTTCTTC
V: TRBV28
J: TRBJ2-1
size: NA
D: TRBD2

CDR3: CASSSDRGLGGYTF
DNA: TGCGCCAGCAGCTCTGACAGGGGCCTAGGGGGCTACACCTTC
V: TRBV5-1
J: TRBJ1-2
size: few
D: TRBD1

CDR3: CSVEKRDRGYGYTF
DNA: TGCAGCGTTGAAAAGCGGGACAGGGGCTATGGCTACACCTTC
V: TRBV29-1
J: TRBJ1-2
size: NA
D: TRBD1

CDR3: CASSKARPGSYEQYF
DNA: TGTGCCAGCAGCAAAGCCCGACCCGGGAGCTACGAGCAGTACTTC
V: TRBV21-1
J: TRBJ2-7
size: many
D: NA

CDR3: CAIRDLDTQYF
DNA: TGTGCCATCCGCGACTTAGATACGCAGTATTTT
V: TRBV28
J: TRBJ2-3
size: NA
D: NA

CDR3: CASSQGTGINSPLHF
DNA: TGTGCCAGCAGCCAAGGCACAGGGATTAATTCACCCCTCCACTTT
V: TRBV3-1/TRBV3-2
J: TRBJ1-6
size: NA
D: NA

CDR3: CASSFSVYYGYTF
DNA: TGTGCCAGCAGCTTCTCAGTGTACTATGGCTACACCTTC
V: TRBV7-2
J: TRBJ1-2
size: once
D: NA

CDR3: CASSATHVPPSDTQYF
DNA: TGTGCCAGCAGCGCGACACATGTACCGCCGTCCGATACGCAGTATTTT
V: TRBV5-5
J: TRBJ2-3
size: once
D: NA

CDR3: CASSQVSVGQGNTIYF
DNA: TGCGCCAGCAGCCAAGTAAGCGTGGGACAGGGAAACACCATATATTTT
V: TRBV4-1
J: TRBJ1-3
size: NA
D: TRBD1

CDR3: CASSVQGSGQPQHF
DNA: TGTGCCAGCAGTGTCCAGGGAAGTGGTCAGCCCCAGCATTTT
V: TRBV28
J: TRBJ1-5
size: few
D: NA

CDR3: CASSIHRVQRMNTEAFF
DNA: TGTGCCAGTAGTATACATCGGGTCCAACGCATGAACACTGAAGCTTTCTTT
V: TRBV19
J: TRBJ1-1
size: NA
D: NA

CDR3: CAISPDRGDQPQHF
DNA: TGTGCCATCAGCCCTGACAGGGGCGATCAGCCCCAGCATTTT
V: TRBV10-3
J: TRBJ1-5
size: NA
D: TRBD1

CDR3: CASQQGIASYEQYF
DNA: TGCGCCAGCCAACAGGGGATAGCGTCCTACGAGCAGTACTTC
V: TRBV5-1
J: TRBJ2-7
size: NA
D: TRBD1

CDR3: CASSLGGVTEAFF
DNA: TGTGCCAGCAGCTTAGGGGGGGTCACTGAAGCTTTCTTT
V: TRBV7-9
J: TRBJ1-1
size: NA
D: NA

CDR3: CASSGGRDYGYTF
DNA: TGTGCCAGCTCAGGTGGCAGGGACTATGGCTACACCTTC
V: TRBV18
J: TRBJ1-2
size: once
D: NA